The 30 T cell receptor beta chains reported below all come from one sample, sequenced in a study of response to subunit inactivated influenza vaccine. One entry per CDR3 protein, called by TCRdb with MiXCR from the RT-PCR reads. The sample shows under 950,000 distinct CDR3 sequences, roughly 20% of them seen only once. Sequenced here: PBMCs from blood, sampled about 5 days after vaccination. Receptor source: a man aged 50-59 years who received an inactivated influenza vaccine.

This clonotype was seen a handful of times. The rearrangement uses TRBV7-2 and TRBJ2-2; 10 bases are shared with TRBD2. The CDR3 extends over 15 amino acids. J lost 8 bases, V lost 5 bases, and 8 bases had no gene match. CDR1 is SGHTA and CDR2 is FQGNSA in the germline V gene. CDR3: CASSAAGGVAGELFF. The DNA for the CDR3 is TGTGCCAGCAGCGCAGCGGGGGGGGTAGCTGGGGAGCTGTTTTTT. The full variable domain, completed using reference TRBV7-2 and TRBJ2-2, is GAGVSQSPSNKVTEKGKDVELRCDPISGHTALYWYRQSLGQGLEFLIYFQGNSAPDKSGLPSDRFSAERTGGSVSTLTIQRTQQEDSAVYLCASSAAGGVAGELFFGEGSRLTVL.

The chain is built from TRBV18 and TRBJ2-1; possibly TRBD1 for D (6 bases). The length of the CDR3 is 15 residues. V shed 0 bases and J shed 3 bases, with 9 bases lying between them. From germline, CDR1 is KGHSH and CDR2 LQKENI. The CDR3 sequence: CASSPPAQGYNEQFF. As DNA, the CDR3 is TGTGCCAGCTCACCACCGGCACAGGGCTACAATGAGCAGTTCTTC.

This clonotype has a handful of counts. The rearrangement links TRBV7-2 to TRBJ1-3; no clear D. The CDR3 runs to 13 residues. Germline V gives CDR1 SGHTA, CDR2 FQGNSA. Trimming removed 5 bases from V and 4 bases from J, with 9 bases in between. Here the CDR3 reads CASSPTDGNTIYF. CDR3 in DNA: TGTGCCAGCAGCCCAACGGACGGAAACACCATATATTTT. Full variable domain (rest looked up from reference TRBV7-2 and TRBJ1-3): GAGVSQSPSNKVTEKGKDVELRCDPISGHTALYWYRQSLGQGLEFLIYFQGNSAPDKSGLPSDRFSAERTGGSVSTLTIQRTQQEDSAVYLCASSPTDGNTIYFGEGSWLTVV.

This clonotype was found many times. The CDR3 reads CSAKTGGAIGQPQHF. The DNA for the CDR3 is TGCAGTGCCAAAACAGGGGGCGCAATTGGTCAGCCCCAGCATTTT. The chain has TRBV20-1 and TRBJ1-5, with 9 bases fitting TRBD1. The junction had 12 bases not matched to a gene; V was cut back by 6 bases and J by 6 bases. The CDR3 spans 15 residues. Germline V gene sequence: CDR1 DFQATT, CDR2 SNEGSKA (reference sequence).

This clonotype showed up many times. The gene calls are TRBV12-3 or TRBV12-4 and TRBJ2-3; TRBD1 is a possible D gene (5 bases). V gave up 1 base and J gave up 0 bases, with 11 bases separating them. The CDR3 sequence is 16 residues long. The chain's CDR3 is CASSLGIRASTDTQYF. The DNA of the CDR3 is TGTGCCAGCAGTTTAGGTATCAGGGCAAGCACAGATACGCAGTATTTT.

As concerns this clonotype: This may stem from a read error, because a much larger clone lies one nucleotide away. The rearrangement joins TRBV5-1 to TRBJ2-7; 7 bases agree with TRBD1. In germline, CDR1 is SGHRS, CDR2 YFSETQ. The CDR3 spans 14 residues. The CDR3 protein is CASTVGDRSYEQCF. Written as DNA, the CDR3 is TGCGCCAGCACCGTGGGGGACAGATCCTACGAGCAGTGCTTC.

This clonotype came up a few times. The genes are TRBV18 and TRBJ2-7, with a weak D call TRBD1 (5 bases). CDR3 length equals 14 residues. The V end was cut by 8 bases, the J end by 1 base, with 15 bases between. CDR1 and CDR2 from the germline V gene are KGHSH and LQKENI. CDR3 coding DNA: TGTGCCAGCCGAAGGGGTTTAGAATCCTACGAGCAGTACTTC. Translating it yields CASRRGLESYEQYF.

The table lists this clonotype with a few counts. This chain links TRBV6-5 with TRBJ2-5; 7 positions match TRBD1. The CDR3 is 12 amino acids. The trim removed 4 bases at V and 6 bases at J, leaving 2 bases unmatched. Germline CDR1 and CDR2: MNHEY and SVGAGI. CDR3 bases: TGTGCCAGCAGTTTAGGGGGCAAGACCCAGTACTTC. It yields the protein CASSLGGKTQYF.

The table lists this clonotype with a few counts. This chain joins TRBV20-1 and TRBJ2-1, with 8 bases matching TRBD2. The V and J ends lost 0 bases and 9 bases, in that order; junction bases with no gene match: 13. Germline V gene lookup returns CDR1 DFQATT and CDR2 SNEGSKA (reference sequence). This CDR3 has 16 residues. The CDR3 reads CSARDPDSGTGGEQFF. Written as DNA, the CDR3 is TGCAGTGCTAGAGATCCAGATAGCGGGACGGGAGGTGAGCAGTTCTTC.

The V call is TRBV11-2, the J call TRBJ2-7, with 7 bases aligning to TRBD1. Germline-derived CDR1 and CDR2 are SGHAT and FQNNGV. V trimming: 4 bases; J trimming: 4 bases; junction bases outside the gene matches: 10. This CDR3 spans 15 amino acids. The DNA for the CDR3 is TGTGCCAGCAGCTCCCGGACAGGCCTTCTATACGAGCAGTACTTC. Translation: CASSSRTGLLYEQYF.

This chain connects TRBV10-2 to TRBJ2-1, with 8 bases identical to TRBD1. J was trimmed by 15 bases and V by 0 bases; bases with no gene match: 4. This CDR3 is 12 amino acids long. CDR1 is WSHSY, CDR2 SAAADI, per germline. The CDR3 nucleotides are TGCGCCAGCAGTGAGTCGGACAGGGTTTTGTTCTTC. This encodes CASSESDRVLFF.

The table lists this clonotype with many counts. The conserved phenylalanine or tryptophan normally closing the CDR3 is absent here, so this likely arose from a read error. It is unclear where the CDR3 begins or ends on the DNA, so no DNA is shown, and the CDR3 is as TCRdb lists it. This chain links TRBV14 with TRBJ1-1. Germline V CDR1 and CDR2: SGHDN, FVKESK. The CDR3 adds up to 9 amino acids, both ends counted. The CDR3 sequence: CASSPDCGT.

V and J are TRBV5-1 and TRBJ2-7, with D tentatively TRBD1 (7 bases). Germline values: CDR1 SGHRS, CDR2 YFSETQ. This CDR3 region has 14 residues. Trimming cost V 4 bases and J 5 bases, with 16 bases left between them. CDR3 protein: CASSGGTVSNEQYF. Here the CDR3 DNA reads TGCGCCAGCAGCGGAGGGACAGTATCTAACGAGCAGTACTTC.

The genes are TRBV20-1 and TRBJ1-6, with TRBD1 identical over 7 bases. J lost 5 bases, V lost 3 bases, and 4 bases had no gene match. This CDR3 has 14 amino acids. CDR1 is DFQATT, CDR2 SNEGSKA, per germline (reference sequence). CDR3 DNA sequence: TGCAGTGCTAGCCGGGACAGACATAATTCACCCCTCCACTTT. Protein sequence: CSASRDRHNSPLHF.

Many counts were recorded for this clonotype. The V and J genes are TRBV5-1 and TRBJ2-7; 7 positions match TRBD1. V was clipped by 4 bases and J by 1 base; unmatched bases: 5. Germline V lookup: CDR1 SGHRS, CDR2 YFSETQ. The CDR3 runs 14 residues. As DNA, the CDR3 is TGCGCCAGCAGCAGGACAGGCCGTTCCTACGAGCAGTACTTC. Its translation: CASSRTGRSYEQYF.

This clonotype was counted at least ten times. CDR3 nucleotides: TGTGCCAGCAGTGCCCATTGGGATGAGCAGTTCTTC. This translates into CASSAHWDEQFF. V and J are TRBV25-1 and TRBJ2-1; the D is unclear. The CDR3 runs to 12 residues. V was shortened by 4 bases and J by 8 bases, with 9 bases between the two germline ends. Germline loops: CDR1 MGHDK, CDR2 SYGVNS.

V and J are TRBV6-1 and TRBJ2-7; tentatively, D is TRBD1 (6 bases). Looked up from germline, CDR1 is MNHNS and CDR2 is SASEGT. Between the trimmed V and J ends, which lost 7 bases and 5 bases, there was a span of 15 bases. The CDR3 totals 13 residues. CDR3 sequence (DNA): TGTGCCAGCACCCGTCCAGGGGTTGACGAGCAGTACTTC. Protein sequence: CASTRPGVDEQYF.

This clonotype was recorded at least ten times. J is TRBJ2-1 and V is TRBV7-9; TRBD2 agrees at 7 bases. V was pared by 5 bases and J by 5 bases, with 12 bases of the junction left unmatched. Germline loops: CDR1 SEHNR, CDR2 FQNEAQ (reference sequence). The CDR3 length is 16 residues. The CDR3, as DNA: TGTGCCAGCAGCCTGCCGCGGGAGCGGTGGGACAATGAGCAGTTCTTC. Protein sequence: CASSLPRERWDNEQFF.

This clonotype was recorded a few times. The CDR3 protein is CASSQGGRSSYEQYF. Written as DNA, the CDR3 is TGTGCCAGCAGCCAAGGCGGGAGGAGCTCCTACGAGCAGTACTTC. This chain links TRBV3-1 with TRBJ2-7; 8 nucleotides match TRBD2. The CDR3 spans 15 residues. The junction had 2 bases not matched to a gene; V was cut back by 1 base and J by 0 bases. Germline V gene sequence: CDR1 LGHDT, CDR2 YNNKEL (reference sequence).

There are a few counts of this clonotype. The chain has TRBV13 and TRBJ2-4; D gene unclear. The germline V gene has CDR1 PRHDT and CDR2 FYEKMQ (reference sequence). This CDR3 region has 14 residues. V was trimmed by 6 bases and J by 0 bases, leaving 9 bases between them. In nucleotides, the CDR3 is TGTGCCAGCAGATTACTGGGAGCCAAAAACATTCAGTACTTC. Protein sequence: CASRLLGAKNIQYF.

J is TRBJ2-1 and V is TRBV20-1, with TRBD1 as a possible D gene (6 bases). Trimming removed 6 bases from V and 10 bases from J, with 19 bases in between. Germline CDR1 is DFQATT and CDR2 is SNEGSKA (reference sequence). This CDR3 is built from 13 residues. CDR3 bases: TGCAGTGCCAAAAACAGGGCGGTGGGGGAGCAGTTCTTC. Its protein is CSAKNRAVGEQFF.

CDR3: CSARVAGGTQPQHF. The CDR3 nucleotides are TGCAGTGCTAGAGTGGCAGGGGGCACTCAGCCCCAGCATTTT. The chain has TRBV20-1 and TRBJ1-5; TRBD1 matches at 8 bases. The CDR3 consists of 14 residues. V shed 1 base and J 6 bases; nucleotides not matched to a gene: 5. CDR1 and CDR2 from the germline V gene are DFQATT and SNEGSKA (reference sequence).

V and J are TRBV20-1 and TRBJ2-7; D is unclear. CDR1 is DFQATT, CDR2 SNEGSKA, per germline (reference sequence). The length of the CDR3 is 12 residues. V lost 6 bases and J 6 bases, leaving 15 bases between the germline ends. The CDR3 reads CSAPDMLFEQYF. CDR3 bases: TGCAGTGCCCCAGACATGCTTTTCGAGCAGTACTTC.

V and J are TRBV10-3 and TRBJ2-1; TRBD2 matches at 10 bases. Germline-derived CDR1 and CDR2 are ENHRY and SYGVKD. V was clipped by 5 bases and J by 7 bases; unmatched bases: 8. This CDR3 is built from 15 residues. CDR3 in amino acids: CAISTGTSAMNEQFF. In nucleotides, the CDR3 is TGTGCCATCAGTACTGGGACTAGCGCAATGAATGAGCAGTTCTTC.

This sequence joins TRBV4-2 and TRBJ1-2; D call uncertain. Trimming pared 4 bases from V and 4 bases from J, leaving 10 bases between. Germline values: CDR1 LGHNA, CDR2 YNFKEQ. The CDR3 is made up of 13 amino acids. The CDR3 bases are TGTGCCAGCAGCCCTCGGCTCCTCTATGGCTACACCTTC. Protein: CASSPRLLYGYTF.

The chain links TRBV6-2 or TRBV6-3 to TRBJ2-7; no reliable D call. V was clipped by 1 base and J by 2 bases, with 6 bases between them. Germline CDR1 is MNHEY and CDR2 is SVGEGT. This CDR3 is built from 13 residues. The CDR3 region is CASSYLAAYEQYF. The CDR3 DNA is TGTGCCAGCAGTTACTTGGCAGCCTACGAGCAGTACTTC.

This rearrangement joins TRBV4-2 to TRBJ2-1; tentatively, D is TRBD2 (6 bases). CDR1 LGHNA and CDR2 YNFKEQ come from the germline V gene. This CDR3 is 17 amino acids long. V shed 3 bases and J shed 5 bases, with 20 bases lying between them. This CDR3 is CASSQQTSGTRNNEQFF. The DNA for the CDR3 is TGTGCCAGCAGCCAGCAAACTTCCGGGACTCGAAACAATGAGCAGTTCTTC.

The rearrangement links TRBV20-1 to TRBJ2-7; D tentatively reads TRBD1 or TRBD2 (5 bases each). V shed 0 bases and J shed 0 bases, with 12 bases lying between them. Germline CDR1 and CDR2: DFQATT and SNEGSKA (reference sequence). CDR3 length equals 15 residues. The CDR3: CSAREGVGRSYEQYF. DNA of the CDR3: TGCAGTGCTAGAGAGGGGGTCGGGCGCTCCTACGAGCAGTACTTC.

This clonotype was observed a few times. The chain employs TRBV7-3 and TRBJ2-1, with TRBD1 matching 9 bases. The trim removed 0 bases at V and 9 bases at J, leaving 9 bases unmatched. This CDR3 contains 16 residues. Germline-derived CDR1 and CDR2 are SGHTA and FQGTGA. The CDR3 region is CASSLTYRQGGGEQFF. The CDR3 nucleotides are TGTGCCAGCAGCTTAACCTACCGACAGGGGGGGGGTGAGCAGTTCTTC.

This CDR3 reads CASSLVRGRSTDTQYF. CDR3 bases: TGTGCCAGCAGCTTAGTCCGGGGGCGGAGCACAGATACGCAGTATTTT. The chain employs TRBV7-2 and TRBJ2-3; the D gene could be TRBD1 or TRBD2 (6 bases each). Per the germline V gene, CDR1 is SGHTA and CDR2 is FQGNSA. V was clipped by 1 base and J by 0 bases, with 11 bases between them. This CDR3 has 16 residues.